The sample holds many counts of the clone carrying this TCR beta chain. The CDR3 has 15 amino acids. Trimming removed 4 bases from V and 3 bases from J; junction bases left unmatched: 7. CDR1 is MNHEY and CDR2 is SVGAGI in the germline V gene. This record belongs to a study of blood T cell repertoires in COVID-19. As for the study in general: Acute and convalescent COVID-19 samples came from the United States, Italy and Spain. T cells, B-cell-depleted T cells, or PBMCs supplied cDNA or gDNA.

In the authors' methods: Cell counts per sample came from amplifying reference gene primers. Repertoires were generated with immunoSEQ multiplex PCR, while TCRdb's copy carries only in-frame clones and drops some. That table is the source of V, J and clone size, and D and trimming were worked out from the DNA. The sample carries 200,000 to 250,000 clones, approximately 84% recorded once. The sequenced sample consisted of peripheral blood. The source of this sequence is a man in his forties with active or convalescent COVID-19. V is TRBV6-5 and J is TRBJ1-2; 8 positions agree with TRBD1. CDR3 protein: CASSSGQGIHYGYTF. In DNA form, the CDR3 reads TGTGCCAGCAGTTCCGGACAGGGTATACACTATGGCTACACCTTC.